A selection of T cell receptor beta chains follows, all from one sample in a study of somatic mutations in cytotoxic T cells in rheumatoid arthritis. The method was immunoSEQ multiplex PCR; TCRdb's version includes in-frame clones alone and lacks a portion of them. Among about 20,000 clones listed, about 80% were seen once. Sequencing was done on a sample of CD8+ T cells sorted from blood. These receptors were collected from an adult with rheumatoid arthritis. CDR3s include the opening cysteine and the closing phenylalanine or tryptophan. D genes are given only for firm matches. Clone size appears in some rows only: once, few, many, or a class for an expanded clone.

clone_size cdr3_length d_call j_call v_call cdr3_nt cdr3_aa
- 15 TRBD1 TRBJ2-5 TRBV28 TGTGCCAGCAGTTCCGGGACAGCTTCTCAAGAGACCCAGTACTTC CASSSGTASQETQYF
- 17 - TRBJ1-1 TRBV4-1 TGCGCCAGCAGCCAAGAGGGACATGGAGGGGTGAACACTGAAGCTTTCTTT CASSQEGHGGVNTEAFF
few 14 - TRBJ2-2 TRBV4-3 TGCGCCAGCAGCCAGGAGGGGAACACCGGGGAGCTGTTTTTT CASSQEGNTGELFF
once 14 TRBD1 TRBJ2-1 TRBV5-8 TGTGCCAGCAGCTTACAGGGGAAACCCGGTGAGCAGTTCTTC CASSLQGKPGEQFF
few 12 - TRBJ1-1 TRBV9 TGTGCCAGCAGCGGCTGGGACACTGAAGCTTTCTTT CASSGWDTEAFF
- 15 - TRBJ2-3 TRBV6-6 TGTGCCAGCAGCCGAGACAGGGGAGGGAGAGATACGCAGTATTTT CASSRDRGGRDTQYF
- 14 TRBD1 TRBJ1-2 TRBV15 TGTGCCACCAGCACCGGACAGGGAGGTTATGGCTACACCTTC CATSTGQGGYGYTF
- 13 - TRBJ2-1 TRBV28 TGTGCCAGCAGCGACCTGGGCAGCGATGAGCAGTTCTTC CASSDLGSDEQFF
- 15 - TRBJ1-5 TRBV7-9 TGTGCCAGCAGCTCCTCGGACGGTAGCAATCAGCCCCAGCATTTT CASSSSDGSNQPQHF
- 13 TRBD1 TRBJ2-1 TRBV2 TGTGCCAGCAGCTGGACAGGTTACAATGAGCAGTTCTTC CASSWTGYNEQFF
- 16 TRBD2 TRBJ2-5 TRBV11-3 TGTGCCAGCAGGGGACTAGCTGGTGGTAGGCAAGAGACCCAGTACTTC CASRGLAGGRQETQYF
- 15 TRBD2 TRBJ2-1 TRBV2 TGTGCCAGCAGTGATATAAGCGGGGGAGACAATGAGCAGTTCTTC CASSDISGGDNEQFF
- 12 - TRBJ2-2 TRBV5-6 TGTGCCAGCAGCTTTTGGGGCGGGGAGCTGTTTTTT CASSFWGGELFF
- 17 - TRBJ2-1 TRBV7-8 TGTGCCAGCAGCTTAGCTGGGGGAGGAGCATCCTACAATGAGCAGTTCTTC CASSLAGGGASYNEQFF
- 14 - TRBJ2-3 TRBV27 TGTGCCAGCAGTTTGGCCCCAAGCACAGATACGCAGTATTTT CASSLAPSTDTQYF
- 14 TRBD1 TRBJ2-7 TRBV5-6 TGTGCCAGCAGCTTTAGGACAGGGAACAACGAGCAGTACTTC CASSFRTGNNEQYF
- 15 - TRBJ2-5 TRBV7-8 TGTGCCAGCAGTTTATTGGCGGTTTTCACAGAGACCCAGTACTTC CASSLLAVFTETQYF
- 14 TRBD1 TRBJ1-4 TRBV7-2 TGTGCCAGCAGCTCGACAGGGGGTTGGGAAAAACTGTTTTTT CASSSTGGWEKLFF
- 17 - TRBJ1-1 TRBV11-3 TGTGCCAGCAGCTTAGACGCAGGGGCGGAAGAGGATACTGAAGCTTTCTTT CASSLDAGAEEDTEAFF
- 16 TRBD1 TRBJ1-1 TRBV10-3 TGTGCCATCAGTGAGTCGAAATACAGGGGGAACACTGAAGCTTTCTTT CAISESKYRGNTEAFF
once 16 - TRBJ1-1 TRBV27 TGTGCCAGCAGTAGTGGTCGACAGGAGATGAACACTGAAGCTTTCTTT CASSSGRQEMNTEAFF
- 14 TRBD2 TRBJ2-7 TRBV9 TGTGCCAGCAGCGGTAGCGGGAGGGCCCACGAGCAGTACTTC CASSGSGRAHEQYF